This T cell receptor (beta chain) was found in a study of neurological immune-mediated disorders. Study-wide results and caveats: Levels of TCR clonal expansion peaked in HTLV-1-associated myelopathy and reached their lowest in multiple sclerosis, under those of healthy controls.

Input was 800,000 to 1,000,000 sorted T cells, either CD4+ or CD8+. The cDNA came from 5'RACE with 10-nucleotide random UMIs. TCRdb reanalysed the 5' RACE reads using MiXCR and keeps one entry per CDR3 protein. The sample yields some 41,000 distinct CDR3 sequences, approximately 15% seen once. This clonotype was seen at least ten times. The antigen remains undetermined. The V gene's germline CDR1 is ENHRY and CDR2 SYGVKD. CDR3 length equals 16 residues. With V trimmed by 4 bases and J by 4 bases, 9 bases remained unmatched. The clonotype was recovered from a woman aged 55-70 years with HTLV-1-associated myelopathy (HAM/TSP). The chain links TRBV10-3 to TRBJ2-3, with TRBD1 matching 9 bases. Sequenced: CD4+ T cells from blood. DNA of the CDR3: TGTGCCATCAGTGGAGGGCGGGACAGGGAACCAGATACGCAGTATTTT. The encoded protein is CAISGGRDREPDTQYF.